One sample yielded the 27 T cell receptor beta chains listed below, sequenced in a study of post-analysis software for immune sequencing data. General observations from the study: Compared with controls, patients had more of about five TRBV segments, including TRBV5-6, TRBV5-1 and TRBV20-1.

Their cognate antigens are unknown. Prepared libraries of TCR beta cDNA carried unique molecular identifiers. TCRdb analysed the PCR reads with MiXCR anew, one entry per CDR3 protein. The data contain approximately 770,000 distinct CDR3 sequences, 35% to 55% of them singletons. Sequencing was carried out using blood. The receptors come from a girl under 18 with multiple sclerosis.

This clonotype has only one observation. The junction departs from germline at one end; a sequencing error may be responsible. Written as DNA, the CDR3 is TGCAATGCTAGAATGGCCGGGAGGGCCTTCCAAGAGACCCAGTACTTC. Amino acids: CNARMAGRAFQETQYF. The chain employs TRBV20-1 and TRBJ2-5; 8 bases are a match to TRBD2. CDR1 DFQATT and CDR2 SNEGSKA come from the germline V gene (reference sequence). The CDR3 is 16 amino acids.

In DNA form, the CDR3 reads TGTGCCAGCAGCTTAGTTCGCGACTACAATGAGCAGTTCTTC. The encoded protein is CASSLVRDYNEQFF. This chain connects TRBV7-2 to TRBJ2-1; D call uncertain. This CDR3 comprises 14 residues. CDR1 SGHTA and CDR2 FQGNSA come from the germline V gene. The V gene lost 1 base and the J gene lost 3 bases, with 7 bases spanning the gap.

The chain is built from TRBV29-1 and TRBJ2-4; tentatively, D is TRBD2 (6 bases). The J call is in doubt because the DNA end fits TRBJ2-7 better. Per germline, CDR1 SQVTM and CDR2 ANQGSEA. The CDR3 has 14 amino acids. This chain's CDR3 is CSARVLVEGYEQYF. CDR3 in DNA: TGCAGCGCCCGAGTCCTAGTGGAGGGCTACGAGCAGTACTTC.

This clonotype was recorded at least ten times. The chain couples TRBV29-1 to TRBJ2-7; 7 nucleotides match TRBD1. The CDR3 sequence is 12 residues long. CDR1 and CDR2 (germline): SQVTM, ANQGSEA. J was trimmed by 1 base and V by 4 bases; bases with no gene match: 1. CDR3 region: CSVGQGSYEQYF. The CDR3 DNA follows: TGCAGCGTTGGACAGGGATCCTACGAGCAGTACTTC.

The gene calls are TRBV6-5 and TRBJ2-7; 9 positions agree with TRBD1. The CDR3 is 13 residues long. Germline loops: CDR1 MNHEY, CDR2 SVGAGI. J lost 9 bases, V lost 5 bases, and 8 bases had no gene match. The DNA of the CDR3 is TGTGCCAGCAGTCTCCCGGGACAGGGACCGCAGTACTTC. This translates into CASSLPGQGPQYF.

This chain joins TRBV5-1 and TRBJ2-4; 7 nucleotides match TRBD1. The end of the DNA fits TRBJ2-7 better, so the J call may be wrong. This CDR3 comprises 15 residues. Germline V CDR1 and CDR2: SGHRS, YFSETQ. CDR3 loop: CASSLTGDATYEQYF. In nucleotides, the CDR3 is TGCGCCAGCAGCTTAACAGGGGACGCGACCTACGAGCAGTACTTC.

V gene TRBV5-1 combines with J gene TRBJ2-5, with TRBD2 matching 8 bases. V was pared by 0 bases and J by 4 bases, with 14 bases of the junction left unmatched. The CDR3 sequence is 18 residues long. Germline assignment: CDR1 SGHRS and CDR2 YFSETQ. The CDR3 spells CASSLGGPGGRPRETQYF. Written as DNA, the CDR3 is TGCGCCAGCAGCTTGGGGGGGCCAGGCGGGAGGCCTCGAGAGACCCAGTACTTC.

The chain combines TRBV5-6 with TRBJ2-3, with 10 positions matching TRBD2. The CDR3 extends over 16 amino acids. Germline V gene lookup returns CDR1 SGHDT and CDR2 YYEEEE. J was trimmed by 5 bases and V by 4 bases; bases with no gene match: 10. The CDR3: CASSPGLAASLDTQYF. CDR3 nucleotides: TGTGCCAGCAGCCCCGGACTAGCGGCCTCATTAGATACGCAGTATTTT.

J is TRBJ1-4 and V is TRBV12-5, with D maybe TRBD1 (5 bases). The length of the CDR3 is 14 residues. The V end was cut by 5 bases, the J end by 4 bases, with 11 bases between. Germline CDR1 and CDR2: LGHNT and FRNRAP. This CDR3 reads CASGPGTVNEKLFF. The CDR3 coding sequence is TGTGCTAGTGGTCCGGGGACGGTTAATGAAAAACTGTTTTTT. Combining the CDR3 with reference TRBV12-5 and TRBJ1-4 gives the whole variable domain DARVTQTPRHKVTEMGQEVTMRCQPILGHNTVFWYRQTMMQGLELLAYFRNRAPLDDSGMPKDRFSAEMPDATLATLKIQPSEPRDSAVYFCASGPGTVNEKLFFGSGTQLSVL.

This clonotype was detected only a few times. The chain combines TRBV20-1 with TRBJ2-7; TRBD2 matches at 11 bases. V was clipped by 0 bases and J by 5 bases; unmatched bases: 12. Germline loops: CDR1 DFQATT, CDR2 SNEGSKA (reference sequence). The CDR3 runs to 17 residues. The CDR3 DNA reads TGCAGTGCTAGAGATCACCTTGTAGCGGGAGGGCGCCACGAGCAGTACTTC. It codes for CSARDHLVAGGRHEQYF.

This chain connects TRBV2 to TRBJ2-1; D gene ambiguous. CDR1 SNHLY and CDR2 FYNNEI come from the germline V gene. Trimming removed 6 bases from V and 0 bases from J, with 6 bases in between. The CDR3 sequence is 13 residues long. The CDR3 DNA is TGTGCCAGCAGGTATCCCTCCTACAATGAGCAGTTCTTC. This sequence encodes CASRYPSYNEQFF.

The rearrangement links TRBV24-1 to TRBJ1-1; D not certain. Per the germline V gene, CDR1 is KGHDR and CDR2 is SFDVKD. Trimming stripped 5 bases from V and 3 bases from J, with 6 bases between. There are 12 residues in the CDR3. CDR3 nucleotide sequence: TGTGCCACCAGTGCGGGAGACACTGAAGCTTTCTTT. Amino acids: CATSAGDTEAFF.

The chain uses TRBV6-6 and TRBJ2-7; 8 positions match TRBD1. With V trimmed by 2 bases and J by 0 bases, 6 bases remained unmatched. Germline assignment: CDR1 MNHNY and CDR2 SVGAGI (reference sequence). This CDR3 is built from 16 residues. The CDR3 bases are TGTGCCAGCAGTTACCTGGGACAGGACCTCTCCTACGAGCAGTACTTC. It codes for CASSYLGQDLSYEQYF.

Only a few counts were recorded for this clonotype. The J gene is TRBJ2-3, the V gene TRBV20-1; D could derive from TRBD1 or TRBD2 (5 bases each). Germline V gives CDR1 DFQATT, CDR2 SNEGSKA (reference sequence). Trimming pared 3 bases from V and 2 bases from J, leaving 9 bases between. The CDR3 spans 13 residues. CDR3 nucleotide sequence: TGCAGTGCTAGCGACGGGGCCACAGATACGCAGTATTTT. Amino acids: CSASDGATDTQYF.

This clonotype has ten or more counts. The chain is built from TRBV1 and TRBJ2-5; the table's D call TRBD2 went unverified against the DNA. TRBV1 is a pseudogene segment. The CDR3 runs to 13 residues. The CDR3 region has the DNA TGCACCAGCGGAGATCTAGCGGAAGAGACCCAGTACTTC. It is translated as CTSGDLAEETQYF.

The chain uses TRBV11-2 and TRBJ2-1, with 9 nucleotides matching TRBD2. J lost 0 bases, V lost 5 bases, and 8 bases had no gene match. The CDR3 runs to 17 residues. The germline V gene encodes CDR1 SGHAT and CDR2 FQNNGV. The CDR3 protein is CASSGWVAGASYNEQFF. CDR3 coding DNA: TGTGCCAGCAGCGGATGGGTAGCGGGAGCCTCCTACAATGAGCAGTTCTTC.

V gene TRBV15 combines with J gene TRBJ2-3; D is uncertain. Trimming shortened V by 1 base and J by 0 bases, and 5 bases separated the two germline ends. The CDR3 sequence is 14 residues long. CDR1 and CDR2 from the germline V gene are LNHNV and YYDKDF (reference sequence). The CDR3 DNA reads TGTGCCACCAGCAGAGCCGGGAGCACAGATACGCAGTATTTT. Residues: CATSRAGSTDTQYF.

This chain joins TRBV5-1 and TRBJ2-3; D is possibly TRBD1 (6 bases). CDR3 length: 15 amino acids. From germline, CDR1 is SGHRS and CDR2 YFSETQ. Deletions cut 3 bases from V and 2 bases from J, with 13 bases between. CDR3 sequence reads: CASSSVQGNTDTQYF. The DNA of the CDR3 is TGCGCCAGCAGCTCAGTTCAGGGGAACACAGATACGCAGTATTTT.

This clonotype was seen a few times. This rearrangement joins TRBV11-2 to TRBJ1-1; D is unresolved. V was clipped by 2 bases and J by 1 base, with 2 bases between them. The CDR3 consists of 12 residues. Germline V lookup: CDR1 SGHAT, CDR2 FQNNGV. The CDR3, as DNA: TGTGCCAGCAGCTTACAGAACACTGAAGCTTTCTTT. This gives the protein CASSLQNTEAFF.

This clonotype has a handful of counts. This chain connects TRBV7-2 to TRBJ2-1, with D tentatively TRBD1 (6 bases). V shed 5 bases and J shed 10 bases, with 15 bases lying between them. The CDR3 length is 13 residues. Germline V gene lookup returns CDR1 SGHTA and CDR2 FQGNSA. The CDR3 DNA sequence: TGTGCCAGCAGCACCTACAGGGCCGGGGAGCAGTTCTTC. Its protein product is CASSTYRAGEQFF.

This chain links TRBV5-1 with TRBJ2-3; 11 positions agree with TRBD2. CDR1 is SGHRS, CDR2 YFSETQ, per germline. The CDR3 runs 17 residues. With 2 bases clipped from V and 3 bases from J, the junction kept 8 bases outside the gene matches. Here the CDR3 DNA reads TGCGCCAGCAGCTTCCTAGCGGGAGGAAGGGGGACAGATACGCAGTATTTT. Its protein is CASSFLAGGRGTDTQYF.

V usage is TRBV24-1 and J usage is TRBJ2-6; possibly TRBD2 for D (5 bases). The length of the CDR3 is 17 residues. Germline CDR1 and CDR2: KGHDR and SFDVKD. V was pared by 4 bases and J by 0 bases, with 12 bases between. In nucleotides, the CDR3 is TGTGCCACCAGTGAAACGGGAATAGACTCTGGGGCCAACGTCCTGACTTTC. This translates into CATSETGIDSGANVLTF.

For the CDR3, the DNA is TGTGCCAGCAGTCCCCGAAGCCGGACCAAAAACATTCAGTACTTC. Translated: CASSPRSRTKNIQYF. This chain joins TRBV6-7 and TRBJ2-4; D is ambiguous. TRBV6-7 is known as an ORF, though its function is uncertain. Trimming took 5 bases from V and 2 from J, leaving 13 bases between them. The CDR3 contains 15 residues.

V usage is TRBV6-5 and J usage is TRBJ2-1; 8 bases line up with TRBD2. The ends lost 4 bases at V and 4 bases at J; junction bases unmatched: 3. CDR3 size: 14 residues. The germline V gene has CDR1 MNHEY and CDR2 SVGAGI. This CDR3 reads CASSSLAEYNEQFF. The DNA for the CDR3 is TGTGCCAGCAGTTCACTAGCGGAGTACAATGAGCAGTTCTTC.

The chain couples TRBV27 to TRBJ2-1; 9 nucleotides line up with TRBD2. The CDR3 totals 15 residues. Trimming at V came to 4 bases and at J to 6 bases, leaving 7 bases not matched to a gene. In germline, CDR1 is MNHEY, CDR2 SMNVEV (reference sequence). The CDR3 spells CASSSWGLAGNEQFF. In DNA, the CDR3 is TGTGCCAGCAGTTCATGGGGACTAGCCGGCAATGAGCAGTTCTTC.

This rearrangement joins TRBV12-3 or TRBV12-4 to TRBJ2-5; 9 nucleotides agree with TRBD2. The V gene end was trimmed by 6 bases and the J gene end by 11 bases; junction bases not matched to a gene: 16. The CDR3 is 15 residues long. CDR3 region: CASSPRTSALYEQYF. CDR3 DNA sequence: TGTGCCAGCAGCCCTAGGACTAGCGCCTTATATGAGCAGTACTTC.

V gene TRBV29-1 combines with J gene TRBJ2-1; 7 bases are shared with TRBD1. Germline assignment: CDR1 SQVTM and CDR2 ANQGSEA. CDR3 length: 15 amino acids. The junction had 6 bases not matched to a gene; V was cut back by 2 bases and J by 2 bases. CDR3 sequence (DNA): TGCAGCGTTGAACGGACAGGCCTAACCTACAATGAGCAGTTCTTC. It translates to CSVERTGLTYNEQFF.